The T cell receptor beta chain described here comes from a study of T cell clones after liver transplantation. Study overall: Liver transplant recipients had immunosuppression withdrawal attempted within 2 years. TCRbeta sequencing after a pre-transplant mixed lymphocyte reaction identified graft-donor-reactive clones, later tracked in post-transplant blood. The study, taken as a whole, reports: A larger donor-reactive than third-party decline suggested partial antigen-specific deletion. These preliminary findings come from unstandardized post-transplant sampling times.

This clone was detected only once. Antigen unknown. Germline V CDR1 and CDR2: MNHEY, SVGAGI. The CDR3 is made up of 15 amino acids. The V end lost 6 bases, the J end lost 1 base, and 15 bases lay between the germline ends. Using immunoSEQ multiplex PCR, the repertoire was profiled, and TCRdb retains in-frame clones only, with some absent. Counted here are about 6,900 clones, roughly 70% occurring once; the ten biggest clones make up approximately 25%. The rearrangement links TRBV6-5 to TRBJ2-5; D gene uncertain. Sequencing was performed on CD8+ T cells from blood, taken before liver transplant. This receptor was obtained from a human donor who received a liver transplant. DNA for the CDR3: TGTGCCAGCAGGCCCGAGTGGGGTAGCCAAGAGACCCAGTACTTC. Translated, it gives CASRPEWGSQETQYF.